This TCR beta chain appears in the sequencing data of a study of CD8+CD57+ T cells in acquired aplastic anemia. In the study overall: Average DNA yield from sorted CD4+ and CD8+ cells was about 3 ug.

CDR3 length: 16 residues. V was pared by 1 base and J by 0 bases, with 3 bases of the junction left unmatched. A remark on this clonotype: Its target is not known.

Patients who underwent sequencing had shown CD8+CD57+ cell expansion by flow cytometry. Diagnosis of severe acquired aplastic anemia applied to all patients. Genomic DNA, serving as template, underwent TCR beta VDJ and CDR3 profiling. TCRdb reprocessed the reads with MiXCR, giving one entry per CDR3 protein. The sample contains 130,000 or so distinct CDR3 sequences, over 55% of which appear only once. Broader study findings: Patients and controls shared nearly 30 CD8+ CDR3 sequences, highly expressed in patients.

The sample consisted of sorted CD4+, CD8+, or CD8+CD57+ T cells (not recorded which) from PBMCs. The sequence was collected from a human donor with aplastic anemia. This chain uses TRBV12-3 or TRBV12-4 with TRBJ2-1, with 7 nucleotides matching TRBD2. In nucleotides, the CDR3 is TGTGCCAGCAGTTTAGGGGGGACTACCTCCTACAATGAGCAGTTCTTC. Amino acids: CASSLGGTTSYNEQFF.